These T cell receptor beta chains were read from a single sample in a study of CD8 T cells in ankylosing spondylitis. TCRdb used MiXCR to reprocess the 5' RACE reads, holding one entry per CDR3 protein. This table has about 800,000 distinct CDR3 sequences, 10% to 15% appearing once. The source material was blood, either unsorted or a sorted T cell fraction (not recorded which). The receptor set was obtained from a male donor with ankylosing spondylitis. Both conserved end residues are part of each CDR3.

>TRBJ2-7|TRBV7-9
CASSLWTGGLYF
>TRBJ1-2|TRBV20-1
CSARGGISNYGYTF
>TRBJ1-1|TRBV20-1
CSTLQAFF
>TRBJ1-2|TRBV5-1
CASSLWGGDNYGYTF
>TRBJ1-2|TRBV5-1
CASSLEAVDYTF
>TRBJ1-4|TRBV20-1
CSARDGADATNEKLFF
>TRBJ1-2|TRBV20-1
CSAPRDSTYGYTF
>TRBJ1-1|TRBV20-1
CSASILNGGDAEAFF
>TRBJ2-7|TRBV6-2/TRBV6-3
CASSYSRVAGVPYEQYF
>TRBJ1-2|TRBV9
CASSFLRQEVYGYTF
>TRBJ2-5|TRBV5-1
CASTRTGEETQYF
>TRBJ2-7|TRBV12-3/TRBV12-4
CASSEFLEQYF
>TRBJ2-1|TRBV20-1
CSGARDTYYNEQFF
>TRBJ1-2|TRBV6-1
CASSHTSGTADGYTF
>TRBJ2-5|TRBV5-1
CASRMTSGGPETQYF
>TRBJ1-4|TRBV6-1
CASSDLRDRMEKLFF
>TRBJ2-5|TRBV7-6
CASGKNRGGLQETQYF
>TRBJ2-1|TRBV5-8
CASSSGKTSGSYNEQFF
>TRBJ1-1|TRBV11-2
CASSLKVGSNTEAFF
>TRBJ2-2|TRBV7-9
CASSRRRGARLGELFF
>TRBJ2-5|TRBV5-1
CASSSDTGLQYF
>TRBJ1-1|TRBV20-1
CSALRRDRVNTEAFF
>TRBJ2-2|TRBV10-3
CAIKGGANTGELFF
>TRBJ2-2|TRBV6-5
CASSYTGGNTGELFF
>TRBJ2-5|TRBV10-3
CAISESGKETQYF
>TRBJ1-2|TRBV9
CASSVDRPHRGYGYTF
>TRBJ2-5|TRBV5-1
CASRSEGTSRETQYF
>TRBJ2-3|TRBV29-1
CSVDHGLTDTQYF
>TRBJ2-3|TRBV6-1
CASSGSADTQYF
>TRBJ2-1|TRBV5-6
CASSFAMQSEQFF
>TRBJ2-2|TRBV7-2
CASSLSVAGVHTGELFF
>TRBJ2-7|TRBV20-1
CSAIKGEQYF
>TRBJ1-5|TRBV6-5
CASSYIGRNQPQHF
>TRBJ2-3|TRBV5-6
CASSLPGLAGADTQYF
>TRBJ2-7|TRBV6-1
CASSVTVAGASYEQYF
>TRBJ1-1|TRBV24-1
CATSDPALPEAFF
>TRBJ2-1|TRBV9
CASSVSGTSFLSEQFF
>TRBJ1-2|TRBV6-5
CASSYSMTPGASNYGYTF
>TRBJ2-3|TRBV4-2
CASSQDGVRKDTQYF
>TRBJ2-1|TRBV3-1
CASSQDQGSYNEQFF
>TRBJ2-7|TRBV6-1
CASSDTGEVYEQYF
>TRBJ1-2|TRBV6-1
CASRTTGGNYGYTF
>TRBJ1-1|TRBV6-5
CASSYSGGGSEAFF
>TRBJ2-5|TRBV20-1
CSATVRTGRETQYF
>TRBJ2-5|TRBV10-3
CAISESKGREETQYF
>TRBJ1-6|TRBV6-2/TRBV6-3
CASSWTSYNSPLHF
>TRBJ1-6|TRBV28
CANQGAGGNSPLHF
>TRBJ1-1|TRBV5-1
CASSLGTLDRNTEAFF
>TRBJ2-5|TRBV20-1
CSATARGTQYF
>TRBJ1-2|TRBV7-2
CASSLGPGSYGYTF
>TRBJ2-3|TRBV5-1
CASSKGLAGVTDTQYF
>TRBJ2-5|TRBV7-9
CASSPSVETQYF
>TRBJ2-7|TRBV20-1
CSAEGGSYEQYF
>TRBJ2-1|TRBV12-3/TRBV12-4
CASSSSGDSYNEQFF
>TRBJ1-2|TRBV5-1
CASSLDPGTGGYTF
>TRBJ1-1|TRBV7-8
CASSLPRGRAENTEAFF
>TRBJ2-7|TRBV10-2
CASSEPVSTDYEQYF
>TRBJ2-2|TRBV6-1
CASRSVLEWTGELFF
>TRBJ1-2|TRBV10-3
CAISDRGDYGYTF